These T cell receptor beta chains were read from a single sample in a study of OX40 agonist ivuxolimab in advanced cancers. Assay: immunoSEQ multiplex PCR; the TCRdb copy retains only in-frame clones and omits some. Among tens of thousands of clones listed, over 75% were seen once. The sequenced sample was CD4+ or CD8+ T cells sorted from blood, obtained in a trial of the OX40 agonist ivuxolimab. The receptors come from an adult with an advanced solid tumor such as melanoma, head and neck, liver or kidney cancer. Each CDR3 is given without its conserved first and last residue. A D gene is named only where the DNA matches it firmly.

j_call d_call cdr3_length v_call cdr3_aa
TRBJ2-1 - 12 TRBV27 ASSSGSAYNEQF
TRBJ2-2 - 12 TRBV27 ASSSMGQTGELF
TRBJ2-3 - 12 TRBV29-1 SVISQSSTDTQY
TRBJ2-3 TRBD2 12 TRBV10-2 ASSGTSVTDTQY
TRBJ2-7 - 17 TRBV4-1 ASSQMGTPRPASPYEQY
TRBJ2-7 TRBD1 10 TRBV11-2 ATKGQSVEQY
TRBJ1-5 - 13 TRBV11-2 ASSLSGAINQPQH
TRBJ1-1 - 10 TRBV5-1 ASSLGGAGDI
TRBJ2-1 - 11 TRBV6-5 ASSYGGGLEQF
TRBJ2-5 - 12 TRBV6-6 ASSFNRVEETQY
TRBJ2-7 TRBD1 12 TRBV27 ASGYRDRAYEQY
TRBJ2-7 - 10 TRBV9 ASSVRGHEQY
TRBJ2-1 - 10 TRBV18 ASLYRVGEQF
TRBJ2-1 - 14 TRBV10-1 ASSERGLSSYNEQF
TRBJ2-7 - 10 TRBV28 ASSPRAYEQY
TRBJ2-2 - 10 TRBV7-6 ASSPGIGELF
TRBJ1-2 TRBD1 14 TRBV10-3 AISEPDRGVNYGYT
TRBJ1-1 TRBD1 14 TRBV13 ASSYTLQGAKNEAF
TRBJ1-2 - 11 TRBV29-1 SAETGRSYGYT
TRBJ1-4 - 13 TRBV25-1 ASSEYGAPNEKLF
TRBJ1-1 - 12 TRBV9 ASSYSGVNTEAF
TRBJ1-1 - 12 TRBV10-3 AISDRGTNTEAF